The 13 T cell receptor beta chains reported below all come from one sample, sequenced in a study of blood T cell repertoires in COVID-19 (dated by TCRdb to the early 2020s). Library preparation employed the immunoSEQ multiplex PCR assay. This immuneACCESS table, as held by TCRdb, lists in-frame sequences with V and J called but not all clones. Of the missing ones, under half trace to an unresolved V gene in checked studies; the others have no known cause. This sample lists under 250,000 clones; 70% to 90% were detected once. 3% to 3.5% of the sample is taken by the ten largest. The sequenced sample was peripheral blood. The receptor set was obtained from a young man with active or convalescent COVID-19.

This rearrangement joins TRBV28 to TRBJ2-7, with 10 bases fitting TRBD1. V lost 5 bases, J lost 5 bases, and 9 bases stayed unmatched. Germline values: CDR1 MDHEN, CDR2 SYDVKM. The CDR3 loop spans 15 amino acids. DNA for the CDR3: TGTGCCAGCAGTCCCCCGGGACAGGGGATCCACGAGCAGTACTTC. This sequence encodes CASSPPGQGIHEQYF.

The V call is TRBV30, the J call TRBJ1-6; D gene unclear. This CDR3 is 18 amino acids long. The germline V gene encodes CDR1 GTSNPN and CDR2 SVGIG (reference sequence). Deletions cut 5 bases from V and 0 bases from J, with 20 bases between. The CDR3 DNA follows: TGTGCCTGGGTGCCCGCGGTGAACCCGAGCTCCTATAATTCACCCCTCCACTTT. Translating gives CAWVPAVNPSSYNSPLHF.

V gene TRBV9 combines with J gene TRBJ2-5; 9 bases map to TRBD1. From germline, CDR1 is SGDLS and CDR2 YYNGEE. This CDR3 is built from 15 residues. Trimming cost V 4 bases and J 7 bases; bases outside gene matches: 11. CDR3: CASSPRTGVGGTQYF. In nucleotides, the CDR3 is TGTGCCAGCAGCCCCAGGACAGGGGTTGGAGGGACCCAGTACTTC.

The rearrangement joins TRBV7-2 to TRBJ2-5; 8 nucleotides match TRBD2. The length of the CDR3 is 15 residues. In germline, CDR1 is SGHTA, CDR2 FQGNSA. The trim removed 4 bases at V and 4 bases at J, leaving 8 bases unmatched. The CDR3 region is CASSSPRGGTETQYF. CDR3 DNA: TGTGCCAGCAGCTCCCCCCGGGGGGGGACAGAGACCCAGTACTTC.

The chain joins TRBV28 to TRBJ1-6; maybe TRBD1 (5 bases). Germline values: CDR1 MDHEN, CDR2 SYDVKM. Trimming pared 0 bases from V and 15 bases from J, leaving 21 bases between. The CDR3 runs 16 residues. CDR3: CASSLWLGEDLISLHF. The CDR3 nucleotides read TGTGCCAGCAGTTTATGGTTAGGGGAGGATCTCATAAGCCTCCACTTT.

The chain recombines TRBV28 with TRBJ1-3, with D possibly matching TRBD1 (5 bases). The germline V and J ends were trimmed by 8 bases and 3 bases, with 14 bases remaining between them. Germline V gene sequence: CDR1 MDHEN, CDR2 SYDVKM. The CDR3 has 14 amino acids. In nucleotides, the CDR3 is TGTGCCAGCCTGACGGGGGTGGGTGGAAACACCATATATTTT. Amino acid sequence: CASLTGVGGNTIYF.

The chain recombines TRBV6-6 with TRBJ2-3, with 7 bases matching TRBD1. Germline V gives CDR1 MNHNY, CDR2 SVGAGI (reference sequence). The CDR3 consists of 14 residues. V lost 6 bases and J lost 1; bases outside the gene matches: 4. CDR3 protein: CASSPGTGTDTQYF. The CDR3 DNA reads TGTGCCAGCAGCCCAGGGACAGGCACAGATACGCAGTATTTT.

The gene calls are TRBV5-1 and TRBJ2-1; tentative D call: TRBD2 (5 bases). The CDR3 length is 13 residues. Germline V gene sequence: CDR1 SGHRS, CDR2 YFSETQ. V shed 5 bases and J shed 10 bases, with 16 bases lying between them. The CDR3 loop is CASRLPSLDEQFF. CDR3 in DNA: TGCGCCAGCAGGCTTCCTAGCTTAGACGAGCAGTTCTTC.

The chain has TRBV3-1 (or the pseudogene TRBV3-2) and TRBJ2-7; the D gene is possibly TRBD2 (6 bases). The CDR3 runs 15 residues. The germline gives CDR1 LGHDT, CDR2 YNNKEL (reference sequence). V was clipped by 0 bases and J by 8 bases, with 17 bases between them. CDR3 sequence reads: CASSQDSFPGTQQYF. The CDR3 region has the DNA TGTGCCAGCAGCCAAGACAGTTTCCCCGGGACTCAGCAGTACTTC.

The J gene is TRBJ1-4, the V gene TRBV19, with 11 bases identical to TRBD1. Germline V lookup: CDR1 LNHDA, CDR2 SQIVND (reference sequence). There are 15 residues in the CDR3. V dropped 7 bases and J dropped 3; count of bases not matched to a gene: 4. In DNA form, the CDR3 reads TGTGCCAGTAAGGACAGGGGGCGGGCTAATGAAAAACTGTTTTTT. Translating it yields CASKDRGRANEKLFF.

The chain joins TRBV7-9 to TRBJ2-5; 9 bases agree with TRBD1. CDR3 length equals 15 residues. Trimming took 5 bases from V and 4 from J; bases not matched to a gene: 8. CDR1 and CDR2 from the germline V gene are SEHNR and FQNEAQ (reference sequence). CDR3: CASSRGDRVGETQYF. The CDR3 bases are TGTGCCAGCAGCCGGGGGGACAGGGTCGGAGAGACCCAGTACTTC.

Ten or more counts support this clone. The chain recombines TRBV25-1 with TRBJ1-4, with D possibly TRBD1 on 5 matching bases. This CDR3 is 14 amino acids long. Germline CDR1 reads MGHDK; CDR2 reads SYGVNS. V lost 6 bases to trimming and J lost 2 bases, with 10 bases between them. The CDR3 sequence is CASSTGGTNEKLFF. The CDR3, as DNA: TGTGCCAGCAGCACAGGAGGGACTAATGAAAAACTGTTTTTT.

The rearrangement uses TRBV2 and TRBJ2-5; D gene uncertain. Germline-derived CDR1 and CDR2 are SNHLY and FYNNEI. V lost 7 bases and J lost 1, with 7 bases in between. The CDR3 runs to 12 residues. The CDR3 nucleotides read TGTGCCAGCACCGAGGTCCAAGAGACCCAGTACTTC. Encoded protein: CASTEVQETQYF.